This note documents a single T cell receptor (beta chain) sequence. What it recognizes is unknown. The data were taken from a study of T-cell memory formation after mild COVID-19. Overall study results and limits: Clones shrinking between day 15 and 85 showed a balanced CD4/CD8 split, and those that grew later tilted toward CD4+.

TCRdb re-called the 5' RACE reads with MiXCR, one entry per CDR3 protein. Among 55,000 to 65,000 distinct CDR3 sequences listed, over 7.5% were seen once. This sequence was found in a young man who had mild COVID-19 (a few samples of this study predate the infection). Cell type and time point are not known. The sample consisted of PBMCs or a T cell subset sorted from them (not recorded which).

As DNA, the CDR3 is TGTGCCAGCAGTAGCCCCCGACTTACAGCTGATAGCAATCAGCCCCAGCATTTT. Residues: CASSSPRLTADSNQPQHF. The rearrangement links TRBV6-1 to TRBJ1-5, with no clear D. The CDR3 covers 18 residues. Germline assignment: CDR1 MNHNS and CDR2 SASEGT. V was clipped by 5 bases and J by 0 bases, with 20 bases between them.